One T cell receptor beta chain is described in this entry. This specimen belongs to a study of preoperative IRX-2 immunotherapy in early breast cancer. The treatment: preoperative locoregional IRX-2 cytokine immunotherapy. Samples came from a phase Ib trial of preoperative locoregional IRX-2 cytokine immunotherapy. Some clones are missing from TCRdb's copy, which holds only in-frame ones; the method was immunoSEQ multiplex PCR. The data contain 10,000 to 15,000 clones, approximately 90% of them singletons. Looked up from germline, CDR1 is KGHSH and CDR2 is LQKENI. V lost 6 bases, J lost 2 bases, and 14 bases lay in between. CDR3 length equals 15 residues.

The chain carries TRBV18 and TRBJ1-3; no firm D call. The source is a human donor with breast cancer. The sample was taken from a patient treated with IRX-2 immunotherapy. The CDR3 protein is CASSPTQAAGNTIYF. In DNA form, the CDR3 reads TGTGCCAGCTCCCCTACCCAGGCGGCTGGAAACACCATATATTTT.